Below, 19 T cell receptor beta chains from the same sample are listed, as sequenced in a study of blood T cell repertoires in COVID-19. Measured with immunoSEQ multiplex PCR; TCRdb has only the in-frame clones, and not every one. Among more than 100,000 clones listed, 79% were seen once. Sequencing was done on a sample of peripheral blood. These receptors all stem from a woman older than 75 with acute or convalescent COVID-19.

The CDR3 spells CASSPGLAGGGANIQYF. The CDR3 bases are TGTGCCAGCTCACCCGGACTAGCGGGGGGTGGCGCAAACATTCAGTACTTC. The chain is built from TRBV18 and TRBJ2-4; TRBD2 agrees at 14 bases. The length of the CDR3 is 17 residues. Germline values: CDR1 KGHSH, CDR2 LQKENI. V lost 3 bases and J lost 6; bases outside the gene matches: 7.

CDR3 sequence reads: CASTSDLLGNQPQHF. CDR3 nucleotide sequence: TGTGCCAGCACCTCGGACTTGTTGGGCAATCAGCCCCAGCATTTT. This chain links TRBV6-5 with TRBJ1-5; D is unclear. The germline V gene encodes CDR1 MNHEY and CDR2 SVGAGI. This CDR3 has 15 residues. V dropped 7 bases and J dropped 2 bases, with 15 bases sitting between them.

The chain joins TRBV6-5 to TRBJ2-1; TRBD1 is a possible D gene (5 bases). Germline CDR1 and CDR2: MNHEY and SVGAGI. CDR3 length: 14 amino acids. V gave up 8 bases and J gave up 0 bases, with 11 bases separating them. In DNA form, the CDR3 reads TGTGCCAGCCTCAAAAGGGGCTCCTACAATGAGCAGTTCTTC. It specifies CASLKRGSYNEQFF.

The chain employs TRBV24-1 and TRBJ2-1, with 9 bases identical to TRBD2. The CDR3 runs to 19 residues. Germline V gene lookup returns CDR1 KGHDR and CDR2 SFDVKD. Trimming removed 4 bases from V and 4 bases from J; junction bases left unmatched: 16. The CDR3 region is CATSEALAGGPSQYNEQFF. Here the CDR3 DNA reads TGTGCCACCAGTGAAGCTCTCGCGGGAGGGCCCTCTCAATACAATGAGCAGTTCTTC.

The rearrangement uses TRBV6-6 and TRBJ1-5; no firm D call. V was cut by 7 bases and J by 3 bases, with 10 bases left in between. The CDR3 totals 13 residues. Germline CDR1 reads MNHNY; CDR2 reads SVGAGI (reference sequence). The CDR3 protein is CASTRSNNQPQHF. The CDR3 region has the DNA TGTGCCAGCACCCGATCCAACAATCAGCCCCAGCATTTT.

V is TRBV4-3 and J is TRBJ2-5; tentatively, D is TRBD1 (5 bases). Germline V lookup: CDR1 LGHNA, CDR2 YSLEER. Trimming left V 3 bases short and J 10 bases short, with 15 bases between. The CDR3 is 13 residues long. The CDR3 DNA is TGCGCCAGCAGCCAGAAGACCCAGGGTCACCAGTACTTC. It is translated as CASSQKTQGHQYF.

The chain recombines TRBV4-3 with TRBJ2-1, with D uncertain. There are 13 residues in the CDR3. V gave up 0 bases and J gave up 8 bases, with 8 bases separating them. Germline values: CDR1 LGHNA, CDR2 YSLEER. CDR3 protein: CASSQDRGHEQFF. The CDR3 DNA reads TGCGCCAGCAGCCAAGATCGTGGGCATGAGCAGTTCTTC.

In regard to this clone: The same CDR3 also results from other DNA sequences found in this sample. The CDR3 protein is CASSPGQDNQPQHF. CDR3 bases: TGTGCCAGCTCACCGGGACAGGACAATCAGCCCCAGCATTTT. The chain links TRBV18 to TRBJ1-5; 8 bases map to TRBD1. Germline CDR1 and CDR2: KGHSH and LQKENI. The length of the CDR3 is 14 residues. V dropped 3 bases and J dropped 3; count of bases not matched to a gene: 1.

The J gene is TRBJ2-7, the V gene TRBV28; the D gene is possibly TRBD1 (6 bases). In germline, CDR1 is MDHEN, CDR2 SYDVKM. The CDR3 contains 15 residues. V was clipped by 5 bases and J by 1 base, with 15 bases between them. The CDR3 nucleotides are TGTGCCAGCAGTCCCAACCTAGGGGGATCCTACGAGCAGTACTTC. Residues: CASSPNLGGSYEQYF.

The chain recombines TRBV19 with TRBJ2-4, with TRBD1 matching 7 bases. The CDR3 runs 14 residues. The V and J ends lost 5 bases and 1 base, in that order; junction bases with no gene match: 2. Germline CDR1 reads LNHDA; CDR2 reads SQIVND (reference sequence). CDR3: CASSADRAKNIQYF. CDR3 bases: TGTGCCAGTAGTGCGGACAGGGCCAAAAACATTCAGTACTTC.

The chain has TRBV28 and TRBJ1-2; 7 bases line up with TRBD1. V trimming: 9 bases; J trimming: 0 bases; junction bases outside the gene matches: 7. CDR1 is MDHEN and CDR2 is SYDVKM in the germline V gene. This CDR3 contains 14 residues. This chain's CDR3 is CASWDRITNYGYTF. CDR3 in DNA: TGTGCCAGTTGGGACAGAATAACTAACTATGGCTACACCTTC.

This clone was detected once. V usage is TRBV5-1 and J usage is TRBJ1-1; the D is unclear. This CDR3 has 13 amino acids. The germline V gene encodes CDR1 SGHRS and CDR2 YFSETQ. V lost 2 bases and J 0 bases, leaving 5 bases between the germline ends. The DNA of the CDR3 is TGCGCCAGCAGCTTAGAGGTGAACACTGAAGCTTTCTTT. The encoded protein is CASSLEVNTEAFF. The whole variable domain, remainder taken from reference TRBV5-1 and TRBJ1-1, is KAGVTQTPRYLIKTRGQQVTLSCSPISGHRSVSWYQQTPGQGLQFLFEYFSETQRNKGNFPGRFSGRQFSNSRSEMNVSTLELGDSALYLCASSLEVNTEAFFGQGTRLTVV.

The rearrangement links TRBV10-3 to TRBJ1-6; a weak D match, TRBD1 (6 bases). The CDR3 has 15 amino acids. CDR1 is ENHRY, CDR2 SYGVKD, per germline. Trimming removed 0 bases at V and 9 bases at J, with 12 bases between. CDR3 sequence: CAISESRGGISPLHF. The CDR3, as DNA: TGTGCCATCAGTGAGTCGAGGGGGGGGATTTCACCCCTCCACTTT.

V and J are TRBV21-1 and TRBJ1-1; the DNA was not used to check the table's D call, TRBD1. TRBV21-1 is given as a pseudogene. The CDR3 runs to 18 residues. CDR3 coding DNA: TGTGCCAGCAGCCACTCCTCACTGGGACACCCTCTGAACACTGAAGCTTTCTTT. Residues: CASSHSSLGHPLNTEAFF.

The V gene is TRBV10-3, the J gene TRBJ1-2, with D possibly being TRBD1 (6 bases). This CDR3 is 14 amino acids long. V lost 4 bases and J lost 4, with 13 bases in between. CDR1 is ENHRY, CDR2 SYGVKD, per germline. CDR3 residues: CAISAQTGTYGYTF. The CDR3 DNA reads as TGTGCCATCAGTGCTCAGACAGGTACCTATGGCTACACCTTC.

This clone occurred a few times. The J gene is TRBJ2-5, the V gene TRBV24-1; possible D gene TRBD1, 5 bases. The V end was cut by 4 bases, the J end by 7 bases, with 15 bases between. The V gene's germline CDR1 is KGHDR and CDR2 SFDVKD. The length of the CDR3 is 14 residues. CDR3 in DNA: TGTGCCACCAGTGAAACCGGGCTCCAGGGGACCCAGTACTTC. Protein product: CATSETGLQGTQYF.

V and J are TRBV28 and TRBJ2-7; D remains ambiguous. CDR3 length: 13 amino acids. V was shortened by 3 bases and J by 2 bases, with 8 bases between the two germline ends. Germline CDR1 and CDR2: MDHEN and SYDVKM. The CDR3 is CASSFSDTYEQYF. CDR3 DNA: TGTGCCAGCAGTTTTTCAGATACCTACGAGCAGTACTTC.

The table lists this clone with a count of one. The rearrangement joins TRBV3-1 (or the pseudogene TRBV3-2) to TRBJ2-3, with 11 bases identical to TRBD2. CDR1 LGHDT and CDR2 YNNKEL come from the germline V gene (reference sequence). The CDR3 totals 18 residues. V gave up 0 bases and J gave up 3 bases; unmatched junction bases: 8. The CDR3 sequence: CASSQEWTSGSRTDTQYF. In DNA, the CDR3 is TGTGCCAGCAGCCAAGAATGGACTAGCGGGTCCAGGACAGATACGCAGTATTTT.

This clone was seen once. The rearrangement uses TRBV2 and TRBJ1-3; a possible D gene is TRBD1 (5 bases). Germline assignment: CDR1 SNHLY and CDR2 FYNNEI. V lost 8 bases and J 4 bases, leaving 12 bases between the germline ends. CDR3 length: 13 amino acids. The CDR3 sequence is CASRNAGGNTIYF. The CDR3 DNA is TGTGCCAGCCGTAACGCAGGGGGAAACACCATATATTTT.